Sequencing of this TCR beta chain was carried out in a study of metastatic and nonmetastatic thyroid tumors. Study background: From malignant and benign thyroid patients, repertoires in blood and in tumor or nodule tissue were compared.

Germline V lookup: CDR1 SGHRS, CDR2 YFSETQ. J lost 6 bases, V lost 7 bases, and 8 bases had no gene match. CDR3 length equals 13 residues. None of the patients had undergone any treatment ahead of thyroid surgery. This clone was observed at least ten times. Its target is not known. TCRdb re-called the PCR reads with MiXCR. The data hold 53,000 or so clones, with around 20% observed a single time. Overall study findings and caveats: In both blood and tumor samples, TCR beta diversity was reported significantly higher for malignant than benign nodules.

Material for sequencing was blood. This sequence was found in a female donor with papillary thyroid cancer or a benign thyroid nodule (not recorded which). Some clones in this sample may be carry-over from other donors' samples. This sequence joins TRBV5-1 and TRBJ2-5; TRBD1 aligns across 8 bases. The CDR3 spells CASSEQGEKTQYF. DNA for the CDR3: TGCGCCAGCTCCGAACAGGGGGAAAAGACCCAGTACTTC.